Listed here are 29 T cell receptor beta chains from one sample, sequenced in a study of shared clonotypes between healthy human individuals. TCRdb's table, derived via immunoSEQ multiplex PCR, lists solely in-frame clones and lacks some. The sample has millions of clones; approximately 95% are singletons. The sequencing input was naive CD4+ T cells sorted from blood. Subset noted: CD45RA+ positively selected. The receptors shown here come from a young man in good health.

V is TRBV6-6 and J is TRBJ2-7; 8 bases agree with TRBD2. J was trimmed by 1 base and V by 8 bases; bases with no gene match: 4. The CDR3 totals 13 residues. Germline-derived CDR1 and CDR2 are MNHNY and SVGAGI (reference sequence). CDR3 DNA: TGTGCCAGCTTAGCGGGATGGTCCTACGAGCAGTACTTC. This sequence encodes CASLAGWSYEQYF.

This chain uses TRBV6-6 with TRBJ2-4; 13 positions agree with TRBD2. In germline, CDR1 is MNHNY, CDR2 SVGAGI (reference sequence). The CDR3 is made up of 14 amino acids. V trimming: 7 bases; J trimming: 10 bases; junction bases outside the gene matches: 7. CDR3 amino acids: CASTQVGLAGIQYF. The CDR3 coding sequence is TGTGCCAGCACCCAGGTGGGACTAGCGGGGATTCAGTACTTC.

The CDR3 nucleotides read TGTGCCTATGAGCGGGGGCTCTACAATGAGCAGTTCTTC. As protein: CAYERGLYNEQFF. This rearrangement joins TRBV30 to TRBJ2-1, with TRBD2 matching 8 bases. Germline V gene lookup returns CDR1 GTSNPN and CDR2 SVGIG (reference sequence). The V segment lost 7 bases and the J segment 3 bases; nucleotides outside the gene matches: 5. The CDR3 is 13 residues long.

The chain carries TRBV9 and TRBJ2-4; 7 bases fit TRBD1. The ends lost 4 bases at V and 5 bases at J; junction bases unmatched: 3. This CDR3 region has 13 residues. Looked up from germline, CDR1 is SGDLS and CDR2 is YYNGEE. In DNA form, the CDR3 reads TGTGCCAGCAGCACGACAGGGCAAAACATTCAGTACTTC. Protein: CASSTTGQNIQYF.

The chain joins TRBV19 to TRBJ1-1; D might be TRBD1 (5 bases). V was clipped by 3 bases and J by 5 bases, with 13 bases between them. CDR3 length: 14 residues. CDR1 is LNHDA, CDR2 SQIVND, per germline (reference sequence). CDR3 in DNA: TGTGCCAGTAGTATGAGGGGCGGACCTACTGAAGCTTTCTTT. Protein product: CASSMRGGPTEAFF.

This clone has just one count. Other DNA variants within this sample encode the same CDR3. The V call is TRBV7-3, the J call TRBJ2-6; no definite D call. The CDR3 has 15 residues. Between the trimmed V and J ends, which lost 2 bases and 2 bases, there was a span of 7 bases. Looked up from germline, CDR1 is SGHTA and CDR2 is FQGTGA. The CDR3 coding sequence is TGTGCCAGCAGCTTAGAAGGGACTGGGGCCAACGTCCTGACTTTC. Amino acid sequence: CASSLEGTGANVLTF.

The genes are TRBV11-2 and TRBJ2-5, with D tentatively TRBD2 (6 bases). Germline V lookup: CDR1 SGHAT, CDR2 FQNNGV. Trimming left V 4 bases short and J 1 base short, with 13 bases between. The CDR3 extends over 15 amino acids. This CDR3 is CASSSLAGTQETQYF. The DNA of the CDR3 is TGTGCCAGCAGCTCGTTGGCGGGGACCCAAGAGACCCAGTACTTC.

This chain joins TRBV21-1 and TRBJ2-7. TRBV21-1 is labeled a pseudogene. CDR3 length: 14 residues. CDR3 in amino acids: CASPGPPSSYEQYF. In DNA, the CDR3 is TGTGCCAGCCCGGGCCCCCCCAGCTCCTACGAGCAGTACTTC.

This rearrangement joins TRBV29-1 to TRBJ1-1; D is ambiguous. From germline, CDR1 is SQVTM and CDR2 ANQGSEA. Trimming cost V 3 bases and J 1 base, with 9 bases left between them. The CDR3 covers 13 residues. The CDR3 region is CSVERSQNTEAFF. In DNA form, the CDR3 reads TGCAGCGTTGAGAGGTCCCAGAACACTGAAGCTTTCTTT.

V is TRBV10-2 and J is TRBJ2-5, with 10 bases that match TRBD2. With V trimmed by 7 bases and J by 4 bases, 12 bases remained unmatched. This CDR3 comprises 16 residues. Germline V gene lookup returns CDR1 WSHSY and CDR2 SAAADI. The CDR3 protein is CASTRSAGGPSETQYF. The CDR3 nucleotides are TGCGCCAGCACTAGGTCAGCGGGGGGGCCTTCAGAGACCCAGTACTTC.

This clone was seen only once. The genes are TRBV6-4 and TRBJ2-5; TRBD2 matches 11 bases. Losses at the gene ends were 4 bases for V and 4 bases for J; bases not matched to a gene: 5. The CDR3 consists of 15 residues. Germline-derived CDR1 and CDR2 are MRHNA and SNTAGT. The CDR3 region is CASSASGGPSETQYF. Written as DNA, the CDR3 is TGTGCCAGCAGTGCTAGCGGGGGGCCGTCAGAGACCCAGTACTTC.

The chain uses TRBV7-9 and TRBJ2-1; TRBD2 matches 8 bases. CDR3 length equals 14 residues. After removal of 7 bases from V and 8 bases from J, the junction contained 10 bases not matched to a gene. Germline CDR1 reads SEHNR; CDR2 reads FQNEAQ (reference sequence). CDR3 loop: CASTSSKAGDEQFF. As DNA, the CDR3 is TGTGCCAGCACCTCATCAAAAGCGGGAGATGAGCAGTTCTTC.

Note on this clone: This specimen includes other DNA sequences encoding the same CDR3. This sequence joins TRBV6-1 and TRBJ1-1; 10 bases are a match to TRBD1. CDR1 is MNHNS, CDR2 SASEGT, per germline. V dropped 7 bases and J dropped 4; count of bases not matched to a gene: 6. CDR3 length: 14 amino acids. The CDR3 DNA sequence: TGTGCCAGCACCTCAAGGACAGGGGGCACTGAAGCTTTCTTT. Translating gives CASTSRTGGTEAFF.

The chain is built from TRBV4-1 and TRBJ2-3, with unresolved D. The germline gives CDR1 MGHRA, CDR2 YSYEKL. V lost 4 bases and J 0 bases, leaving 11 bases between the germline ends. The CDR3 contains 15 residues. The DNA for the CDR3 is TGCGCCAGCAGCCCCCTTGTGCACAGCACAGATACGCAGTATTTT. As protein: CASSPLVHSTDTQYF.

CDR3 DNA: TGTGCCAGCAGCAAAGCGCTACCGCCCCAGCATTTT. Encoded protein: CASSKALPPQHF. The chain is built from TRBV21-1 and TRBJ1-5. TRBV21-1 is shown as a pseudogene. This CDR3 comprises 12 residues.

The chain links TRBV30 to TRBJ2-1; D perhaps matches TRBD1 (6 bases). The CDR3 extends over 15 amino acids. The germline CDR1 and CDR2 sequences are GTSNPN and SVGIG (reference sequence). V shed 4 bases and J shed 4 bases, with 17 bases lying between them. The CDR3 is CAWNTGQLLYNEQFF. The CDR3 DNA is TGTGCCTGGAATACCGGACAGCTGCTGTACAATGAGCAGTTCTTC. Filled out from reference TRBV30 and TRBJ2-1, the complete variable domain reads SQTIHQWPATLVQPVGSPLSLECTVEGTSNPNLYWYRQAAGRGLQLLFYSVGIGQISSEVPQNLSASRPQDRQFILSSKKLLLSDSGFYLCAWNTGQLLYNEQFFGPGTRLTVL.

The J gene is TRBJ1-5, the V gene TRBV6-1; possibly TRBD1 for D (5 bases). This CDR3 has 11 amino acids. Looked up from germline, CDR1 is MNHNS and CDR2 is SASEGT. The germline V and J ends were trimmed by 3 bases and 11 bases, with 8 bases remaining between them. The CDR3 nucleotides are TGTGCCAGCAGTGAGGGGCCTGCCCAGCATTTT. Its translation: CASSEGPAQHF.

The chain employs TRBV4-3 and TRBJ2-1; D not certain. This CDR3 has 15 amino acids. CDR1 and CDR2 (germline): LGHNA, YSLEER. V was trimmed by 4 bases and J by 3 bases, leaving 13 bases between them. CDR3 sequence reads: CASSPLGGDYNEQFF. CDR3 bases: TGCGCCAGCAGCCCGTTGGGTGGGGACTACAATGAGCAGTTCTTC.

This clone was seen only a few times. The chain's CDR3 is CASSYPQGAGGELFF. As DNA, the CDR3 is TGTGCCAGCAGTTACCCGCAAGGAGCAGGCGGGGAGCTGTTTTTT. The J gene is TRBJ2-2, the V gene TRBV6-5; unclear D gene. From germline, CDR1 is MNHEY and CDR2 SVGAGI. The V end lost 2 bases, the J end lost 7 bases, and 14 bases lay between the germline ends. This CDR3 region has 15 residues.

The rearrangement links TRBV23-1 to TRBJ1-6; 8 positions agree with TRBD1. TRBV23-1 is flagged as an ORF with uncertain function. This CDR3 is built from 15 residues. Trimming removed 6 bases from V and 7 bases from J; junction bases left unmatched: 8. For the CDR3, the DNA is TGCGCCAGCAGCCGACAGGACAGGGTAAATTCACCCCTCCACTTT. Its translation: CASSRQDRVNSPLHF.

This chain links TRBV10-3 with TRBJ2-1; 8 positions match TRBD1. Germline trimming cut 2 bases from V and 8 bases from J; bases unmatched to any gene: 5. The CDR3 consists of 14 residues. Germline CDR1 is ENHRY and CDR2 is SYGVKD. DNA of the CDR3: TGTGCCATCAGTGAGCCGACAGGGGCCGATGAGCAGTTCTTC. Translation gives CAISEPTGADEQFF.

The V call is TRBV30, the J call TRBJ2-6, with D unclear. This CDR3 is built from 15 residues. The V and J ends lost 1 base and 0 bases respectively, with 7 bases between them. Germline CDR1 and CDR2: GTSNPN and SVGIG (reference sequence). DNA of the CDR3: TGTGCCTGGAGTGGTCCCAACTCTGGGGCCAACGTCCTGACTTTC. Residues: CAWSGPNSGANVLTF.

The chain combines TRBV5-8 with TRBJ2-1; TRBD2 agrees at 8 bases. The CDR3 is 15 amino acids. V lost 4 bases to trimming and J lost 1 base; unmatched junction nucleotides: 4. Germline loops: CDR1 SGHTS, CDR2 YDEGEE. The CDR3 loop reads CASSDSGVSYNEQFF. CDR3 bases: TGTGCCAGCAGCGATAGCGGGGTGTCCTACAATGAGCAGTTCTTC.

This chain links TRBV4-1 with TRBJ2-7, with a possible D match to TRBD2 (7 bases). This CDR3 region has 15 residues. Germline V gene lookup returns CDR1 MGHRA and CDR2 YSYEKL. Trimming cost V 4 bases and J 0 bases, with 13 bases left between them. CDR3 region: CASSRSRGASYEQYF. The CDR3 DNA follows: TGCGCCAGCAGCCGCAGTCGGGGGGCCTCCTACGAGCAGTACTTC.

A note on this clone: The same CDR3 arises from other DNA sequences in this sample as well. This sequence joins TRBV11-2 and TRBJ1-1, with D maybe TRBD1 (5 bases). Trimming removed 3 bases at V and 4 bases at J, with 9 bases between. The CDR3 sequence is 13 residues long. Per the germline V gene, CDR1 is SGHAT and CDR2 is FQNNGV. CDR3 in DNA: TGTGCCAGCAGCTTCGGGACCGGCACTGAAGCTTTCTTT. It encodes CASSFGTGTEAFF.

This clone was detected only once. Written as DNA, the CDR3 is TGTGCCAGCAGCGTAGGGGCCGAGGGGCCCCAGCATTTT. Translated: CASSVGAEGPQHF. The chain links TRBV9 to TRBJ1-5; D not certain. Deletions cut 0 bases from V and 9 bases from J, with 10 bases between. Per germline, CDR1 SGDLS and CDR2 YYNGEE. The CDR3 runs to 13 residues.

The chain carries TRBV9 and TRBJ1-1, with TRBD1 identical over 7 bases. Trimming cost V 4 bases and J 1 base; bases outside gene matches: 7. Germline V gene lookup returns CDR1 SGDLS and CDR2 YYNGEE. The CDR3 runs 15 residues. Here the CDR3 reads CASSTRDSPNTEAFF. The CDR3 coding sequence is TGTGCCAGCAGCACCCGGGACAGCCCGAACACTGAAGCTTTCTTT.

On this clone: This CDR3 is missing its conserved last phenylalanine or tryptophan, likely due to a read error. The DNA is left out, because the CDR3 cannot be placed on it with certainty; the CDR3 is given as TCRdb lists it. This sequence joins TRBV7-6 and TRBJ2-7; TRBD1 was called by the table and not checked on the DNA. From germline, CDR1 is SGHVS and CDR2 FNYEAQ. A total of 12 residues make up the CDR3, ends included. The CDR3 region is CASSHPGQGAPI.

The J gene is TRBJ1-1, the V gene TRBV18, with no clear D. Trimming took 6 bases from V and 0 from J, leaving 14 bases between them. Germline V gene sequence: CDR1 KGHSH, CDR2 LQKENI. CDR3 length: 15 residues. This CDR3 is CASSSGMVLNTEAFF. Written as DNA, the CDR3 is TGTGCCAGCTCCTCAGGTATGGTCTTGAACACTGAAGCTTTCTTT.